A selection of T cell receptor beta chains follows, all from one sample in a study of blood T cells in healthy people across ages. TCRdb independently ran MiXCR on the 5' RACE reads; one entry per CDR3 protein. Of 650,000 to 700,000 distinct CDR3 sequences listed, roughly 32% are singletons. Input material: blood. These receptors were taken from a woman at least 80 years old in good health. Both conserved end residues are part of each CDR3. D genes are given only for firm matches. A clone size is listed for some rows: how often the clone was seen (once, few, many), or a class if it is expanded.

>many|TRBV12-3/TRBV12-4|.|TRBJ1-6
CASGLSGRNSPLHF
TGTGCCAGCGGACTATCCGGTAGAAATTCACCCCTCCACTTT
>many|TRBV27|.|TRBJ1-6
CASSETHRGRASPLHF
TGTGCCAGCAGCGAAACCCATCGGGGCCGGGCTTCACCCCTCCACTTT
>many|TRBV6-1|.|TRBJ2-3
CASSEKDTQYF
TGTGCCAGCAGTGAAAAAGATACGCAGTATTTT
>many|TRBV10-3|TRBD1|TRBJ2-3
CAISDPDRKSDTQYF
TGTGCCATCAGTGACCCGGACAGGAAATCAGATACGCAGTATTTT
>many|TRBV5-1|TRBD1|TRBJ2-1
CASSQFAGTGGSEQFF
TGCGCCAGCAGCCAATTTGCCGGGACAGGGGGCAGTGAGCAGTTCTTC
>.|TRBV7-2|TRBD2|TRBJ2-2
CASSLYPPGLAGGTTGELFF
TGTGCCAGCAGCCTATACCCCCCGGGACTAGCGGGGGGTACCACCGGGGAGCTGTTTTTT
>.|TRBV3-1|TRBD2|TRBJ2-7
CASSRGLAGGRPNEQYF
TGTGCCAGCAGCCGGGGACTAGCGGGGGGGCGTCCCAACGAGCAGTACTTC
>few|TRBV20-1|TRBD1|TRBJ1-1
CSAGTAQRKAFF
TGCAGTGCCGGGACAGCGCAAAGGAAAGCTTTCTTT
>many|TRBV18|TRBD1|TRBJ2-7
CASSPDGQGNIYEQYF
TGTGCCAGCTCACCCGACGGACAGGGGAACATCTACGAGCAGTACTTC
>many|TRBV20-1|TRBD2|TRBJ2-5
CSARDAGLAGGEETQYF
TGCAGTGCTAGAGATGCCGGACTAGCGGGGGGCGAGGAGACCCAGTACTTC
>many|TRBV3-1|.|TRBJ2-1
CASSQDGGVRPWDEQFF
TGTGCCAGCAGCCAAGATGGAGGGGTAAGGCCATGGGATGAGCAGTTCTTC
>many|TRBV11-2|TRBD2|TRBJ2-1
CASSLEASGGKEQFF
TGTGCCAGCAGCTTAGAAGCTAGCGGGGGTAAAGAGCAGTTCTTC
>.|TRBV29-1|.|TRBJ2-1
CSVASWSYNEQFF
TGCAGCGTTGCGTCGTGGTCCTACAATGAGCAGTTCTTC
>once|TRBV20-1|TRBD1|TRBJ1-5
CSAGKDRGNQPQHF
TGCAGTGCTGGAAAGGACAGGGGAAATCAGCCCCAGCATTTT
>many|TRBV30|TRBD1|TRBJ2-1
CAWTQGQDYNEQFF
TGTGCCTGGACTCAAGGACAGGACTACAATGAGCAGTTCTTC
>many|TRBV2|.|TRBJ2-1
CASSGIGTVSLGNEQFF
TGTGCCAGCAGTGGCATTGGGACCGTATCTTTAGGGAATGAGCAGTTCTTC
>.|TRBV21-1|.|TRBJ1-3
CARTRGVGTASSGNTIYF
TGTGCCAGAACCCGGGGGGTAGGGACAGCGAGCTCTGGAAACACCATATATTTT
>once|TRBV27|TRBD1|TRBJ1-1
CASSLSGTGVTEAFF
TGTGCCAGCAGTTTATCCGGGACAGGGGTGACTGAAGCTTTCTTT
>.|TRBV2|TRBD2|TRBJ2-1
CASRGTRGRDEQFF
TGTGCCAGCAGGGGGACTAGAGGTCGCGATGAGCAGTTCTTC
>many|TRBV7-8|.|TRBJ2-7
CASSSPTSFYEQYF
TGTGCCAGCAGCTCCCCGACATCGTTCTACGAGCAGTACTTC
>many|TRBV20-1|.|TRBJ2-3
CSASSGKLTDTQYF
TGCAGTGCTAGCTCGGGGAAACTCACAGATACGCAGTATTTT
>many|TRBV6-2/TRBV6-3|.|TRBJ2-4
CASSYGEAKNIQYF
TGTGCCAGCAGTTACGGGGAGGCCAAAAACATTCAGTACTTC
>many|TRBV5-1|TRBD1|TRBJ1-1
CASSLEGGQGTEAFF
TGCGCCAGCAGCTTGGAGGGGGGACAGGGGACTGAAGCTTTCTTT
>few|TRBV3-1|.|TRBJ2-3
CASSVVAGTDTQYF
TGTGCCAGCAGCGTTGTTGCTGGCACAGATACGCAGTATTTT
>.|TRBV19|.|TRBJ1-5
CASGVRENQPQHF
TGTGCCAGTGGTGTCCGGGAGAATCAGCCCCAGCATTTT
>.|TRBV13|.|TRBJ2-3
CASSTEDTQYF
TGTGCCAGCAGTACAGAGGATACGCAGTATTTT
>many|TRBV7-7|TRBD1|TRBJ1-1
CASSPTGLNTEAFF
TGTGCTAGCAGCCCGACAGGGTTGAACACTGAAGCTTTCTTT
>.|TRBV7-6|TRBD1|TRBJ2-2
CASSLLWDRGQELFF
TGTGCCAGCAGCCTCCTATGGGACAGGGGACAGGAGCTGTTTTTT
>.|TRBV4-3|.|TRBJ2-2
CASSHASGELFF
TGCGCCAGCAGCCATGCCTCCGGGGAGCTGTTTTTT
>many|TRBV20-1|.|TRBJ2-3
CSARLSGGDTQYF
TGCAGTGCTAGGCTCAGTGGGGGAGATACGCAGTATTTT
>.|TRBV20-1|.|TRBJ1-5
CSARAGRLSNQPQHF
TGCAGTGCTAGGGCAGGGAGGTTAAGCAATCAGCCCCAGCATTTT
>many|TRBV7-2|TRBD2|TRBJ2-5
CASSFPGLAGLGDQYF
TGTGCCAGCAGCTTTCCGGGACTAGCGGGGTTGGGGGACCAGTACTTC
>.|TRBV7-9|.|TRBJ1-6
CASSLGVGGLSPLHF
TGTGCCAGCAGCTTAGGAGTAGGGGGGCTTTCACCCCTCCACTTT
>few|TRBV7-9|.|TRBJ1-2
CASSSISGSGYTF
TGTGCCAGCAGCTCCATTTCCGGCTCTGGCTACACCTTC
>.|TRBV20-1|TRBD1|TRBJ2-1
CSARLPGQDYNEQFF
TGCAGTGCTAGACTGCCGGGACAGGACTACAATGAGCAGTTCTTC
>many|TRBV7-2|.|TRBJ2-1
CASSLGAGYNEQFF
TGTGCCAGCAGCTTAGGGGCCGGATACAATGAGCAGTTCTTC
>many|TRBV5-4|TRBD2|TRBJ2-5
CASRRVAGGSETQYF
TGTGCCAGCAGGCGGGTAGCGGGGGGCTCGGAGACCCAGTACTTC